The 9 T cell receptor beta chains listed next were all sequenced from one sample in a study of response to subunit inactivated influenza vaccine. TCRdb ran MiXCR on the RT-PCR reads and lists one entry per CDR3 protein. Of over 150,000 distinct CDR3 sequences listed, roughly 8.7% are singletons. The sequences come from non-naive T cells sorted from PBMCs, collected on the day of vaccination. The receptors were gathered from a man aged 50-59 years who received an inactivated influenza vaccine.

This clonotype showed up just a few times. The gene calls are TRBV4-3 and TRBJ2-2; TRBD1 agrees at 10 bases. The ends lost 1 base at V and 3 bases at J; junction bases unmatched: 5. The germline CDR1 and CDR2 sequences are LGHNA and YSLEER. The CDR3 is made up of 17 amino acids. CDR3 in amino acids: CASSQGRGQGYTGELFF. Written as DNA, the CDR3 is TGCGCCAGCAGCCAAGGAAGGGGACAGGGGTACACCGGGGAGCTGTTTTTT.

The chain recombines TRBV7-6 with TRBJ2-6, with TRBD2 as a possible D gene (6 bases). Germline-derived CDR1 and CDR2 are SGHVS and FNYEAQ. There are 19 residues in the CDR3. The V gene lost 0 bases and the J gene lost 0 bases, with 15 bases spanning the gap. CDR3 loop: CASSLASAADYSGANVLTF. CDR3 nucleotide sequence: TGTGCCAGCAGCTTAGCATCGGCTGCGGACTACTCTGGGGCCAACGTCCTGACTTTC. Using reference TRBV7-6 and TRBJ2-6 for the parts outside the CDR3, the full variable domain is GAGVSQSPRYKVTKRGQDVALRCDPISGHVSLYWYRQALGQGPEFLTYFNYEAQQDKSGLPNDRFSAERPEGSISTLTIQRTEQRDSAMYRCASSLASAADYSGANVLTFGAGSRLTVL.

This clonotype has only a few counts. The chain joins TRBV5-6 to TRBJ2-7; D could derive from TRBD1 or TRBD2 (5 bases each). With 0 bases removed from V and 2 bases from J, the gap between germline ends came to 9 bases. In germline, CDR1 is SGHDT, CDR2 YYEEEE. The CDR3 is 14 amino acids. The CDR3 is CASSLGGKPYEQYF. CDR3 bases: TGTGCCAGCAGCTTGGGGGGGAAACCCTACGAGCAGTACTTC.

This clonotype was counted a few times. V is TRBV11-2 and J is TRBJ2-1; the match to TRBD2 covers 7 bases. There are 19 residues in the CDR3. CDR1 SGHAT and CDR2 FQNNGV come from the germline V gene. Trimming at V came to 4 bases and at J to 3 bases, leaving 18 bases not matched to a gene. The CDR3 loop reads CASSSSAGWRGTYYNEQFF. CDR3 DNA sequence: TGTGCCAGCAGCTCATCAGCTGGGTGGCGGGGGACTTACTACAATGAGCAGTTCTTC. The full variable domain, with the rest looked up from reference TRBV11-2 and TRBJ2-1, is EAGVAQSPRYKIIEKRQSVAFWCNPISGHATLYWYQQILGQGPKLLIQFQNNGVVDDSQLPKDRFSAERLKGVDSTLKIQPAKLEDSAVYLCASSSSAGWRGTYYNEQFFGPGTRLTVL.

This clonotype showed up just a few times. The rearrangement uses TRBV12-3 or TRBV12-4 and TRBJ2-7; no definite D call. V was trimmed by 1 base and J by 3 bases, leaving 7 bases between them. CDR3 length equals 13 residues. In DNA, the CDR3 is TGTGCCAGCAGTTTAGGGGATGTCTACGAGCAGTACTTC. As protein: CASSLGDVYEQYF.

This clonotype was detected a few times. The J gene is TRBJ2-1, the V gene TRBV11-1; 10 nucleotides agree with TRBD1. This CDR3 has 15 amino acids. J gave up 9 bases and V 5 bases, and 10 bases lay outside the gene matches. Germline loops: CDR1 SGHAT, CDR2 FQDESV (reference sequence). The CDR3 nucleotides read TGTGCCAGCAGCGCCGACCGGGACAGGGGAGGTGAGCAGTTCTTC. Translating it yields CASSADRDRGGEQFF.

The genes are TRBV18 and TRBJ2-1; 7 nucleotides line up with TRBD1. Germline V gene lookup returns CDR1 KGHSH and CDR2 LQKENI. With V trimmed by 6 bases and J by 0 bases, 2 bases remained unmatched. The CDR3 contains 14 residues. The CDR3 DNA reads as TGTGCCAGCTCGACAGGGAGCTCCTACAATGAGCAGTTCTTC. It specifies CASSTGSSYNEQFF. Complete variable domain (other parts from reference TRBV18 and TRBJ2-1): NAGVMQNPRHLVRRRGQEARLRCSPMKGHSHVYWYRQLPEEGLKFMVYLQKENIIDESGMPKERFSAEFPKEGPSILRIQQVVRGDSAAYFCASSTGSSYNEQFFGPGTRLTVL.

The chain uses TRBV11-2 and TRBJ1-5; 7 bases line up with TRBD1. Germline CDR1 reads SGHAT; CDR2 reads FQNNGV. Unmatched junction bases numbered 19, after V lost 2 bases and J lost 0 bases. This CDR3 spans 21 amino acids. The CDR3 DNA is TGTGCCAGCAGCTTACCAACGTGTCACAGACAGGGCTCCCATAGCAATCAGCCCCAGCATTTT. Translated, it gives CASSLPTCHRQGSHSNQPQHF.

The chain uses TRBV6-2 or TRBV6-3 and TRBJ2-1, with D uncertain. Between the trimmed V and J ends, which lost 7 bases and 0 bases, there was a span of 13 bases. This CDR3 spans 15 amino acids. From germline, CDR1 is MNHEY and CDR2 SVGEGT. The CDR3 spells CASTVSEGSYNEQFF. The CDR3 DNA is TGTGCCAGCACCGTAAGTGAAGGCTCCTACAATGAGCAGTTCTTC.